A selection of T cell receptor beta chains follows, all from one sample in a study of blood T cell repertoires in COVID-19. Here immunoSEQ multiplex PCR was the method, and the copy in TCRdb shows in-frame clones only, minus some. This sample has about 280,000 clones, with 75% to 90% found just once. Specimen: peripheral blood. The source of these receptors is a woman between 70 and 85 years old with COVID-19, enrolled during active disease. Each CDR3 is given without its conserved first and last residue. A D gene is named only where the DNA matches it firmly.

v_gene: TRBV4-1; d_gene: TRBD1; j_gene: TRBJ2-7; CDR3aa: ASSQIVRGQGYEQY
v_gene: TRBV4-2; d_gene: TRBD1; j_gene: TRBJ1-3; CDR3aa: ASSHPGQEAY
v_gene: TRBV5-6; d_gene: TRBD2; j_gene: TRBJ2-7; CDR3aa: ASTLGGGTGEQY
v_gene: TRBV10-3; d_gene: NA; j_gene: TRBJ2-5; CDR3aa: AISETAGTGQETQY
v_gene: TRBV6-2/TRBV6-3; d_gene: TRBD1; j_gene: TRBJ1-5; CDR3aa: ASSRTGGLNQPQH
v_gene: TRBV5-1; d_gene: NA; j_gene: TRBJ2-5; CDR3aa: ASSPVILAKETQY
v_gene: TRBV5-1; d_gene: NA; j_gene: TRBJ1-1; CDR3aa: ASSGPTEAF
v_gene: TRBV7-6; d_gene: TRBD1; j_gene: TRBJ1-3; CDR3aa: ASSLGSRGPGNTIY
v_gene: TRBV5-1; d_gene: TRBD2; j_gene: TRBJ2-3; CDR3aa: ASSTSGTSGGALDTQY
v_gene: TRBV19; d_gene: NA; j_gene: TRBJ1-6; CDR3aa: ASSIDVGLRNSPLH
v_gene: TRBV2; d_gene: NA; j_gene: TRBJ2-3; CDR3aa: ASGKRGPLDTQY
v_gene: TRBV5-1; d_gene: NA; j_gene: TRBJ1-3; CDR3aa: ASSSSGNSGNTIY
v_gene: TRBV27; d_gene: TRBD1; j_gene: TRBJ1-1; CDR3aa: ASHRIGTGNTEAF
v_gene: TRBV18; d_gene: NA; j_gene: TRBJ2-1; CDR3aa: ASSPEGGGNEQF
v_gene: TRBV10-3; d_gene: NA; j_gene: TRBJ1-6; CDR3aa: AIGPDIGNSPLH
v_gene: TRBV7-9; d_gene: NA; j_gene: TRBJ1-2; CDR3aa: ASSRFSGDDGYT
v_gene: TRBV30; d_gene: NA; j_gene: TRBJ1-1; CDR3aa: AWSPYTEAF
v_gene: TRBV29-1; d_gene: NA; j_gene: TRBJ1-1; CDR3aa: SARGGKETFTTEAF
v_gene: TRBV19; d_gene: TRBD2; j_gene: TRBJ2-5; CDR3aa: ASSISGGPAETQY
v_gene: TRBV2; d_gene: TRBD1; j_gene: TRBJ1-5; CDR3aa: ASSGGRGLQPQH
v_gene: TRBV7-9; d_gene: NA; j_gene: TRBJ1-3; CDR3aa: ASSPTSNTIY
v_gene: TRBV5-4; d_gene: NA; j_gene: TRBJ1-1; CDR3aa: ASSGSGDLNTEAF
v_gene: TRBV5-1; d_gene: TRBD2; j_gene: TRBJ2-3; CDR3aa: ASSLTGGLTDTQY
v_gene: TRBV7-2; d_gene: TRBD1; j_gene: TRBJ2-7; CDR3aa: ASSSSGTGSYEQY
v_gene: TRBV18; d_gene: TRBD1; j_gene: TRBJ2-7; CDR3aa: ASSPDRDSEQY
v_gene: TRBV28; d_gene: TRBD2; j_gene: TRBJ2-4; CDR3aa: ASSSGLAGGPVAKNIQY
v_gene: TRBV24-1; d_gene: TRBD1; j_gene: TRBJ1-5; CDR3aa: ATSGQGPRPQH
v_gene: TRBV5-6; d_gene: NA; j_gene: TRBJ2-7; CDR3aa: ASSLPGNYEQY
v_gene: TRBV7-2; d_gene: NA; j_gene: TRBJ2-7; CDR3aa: ASSPSRSSYEQY
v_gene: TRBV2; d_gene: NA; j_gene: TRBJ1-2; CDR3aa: ASSEGSGNYGYT
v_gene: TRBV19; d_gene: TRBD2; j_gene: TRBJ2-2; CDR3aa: ASKGGGANTGELF
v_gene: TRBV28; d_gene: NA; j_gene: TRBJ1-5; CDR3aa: ASWEGVRSNQPQH
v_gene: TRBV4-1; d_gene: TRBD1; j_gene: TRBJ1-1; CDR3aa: ASSPYFRQGKTEAF
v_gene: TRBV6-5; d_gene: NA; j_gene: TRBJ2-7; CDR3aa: ASSYSWDNEQY
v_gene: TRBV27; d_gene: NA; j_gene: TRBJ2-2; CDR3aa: ASSSQVRTGELF
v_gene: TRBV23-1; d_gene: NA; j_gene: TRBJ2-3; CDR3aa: ASTPQGQKDTQY
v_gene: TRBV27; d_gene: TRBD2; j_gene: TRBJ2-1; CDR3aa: VVAQGGGGLYNEQF
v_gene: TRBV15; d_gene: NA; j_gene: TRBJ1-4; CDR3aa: ATSRDRLEGWPNEKLF
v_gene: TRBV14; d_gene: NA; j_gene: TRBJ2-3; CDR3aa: ASSQAYGSIGDTQY
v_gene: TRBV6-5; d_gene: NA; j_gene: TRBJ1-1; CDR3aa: ASRRLGGNTEAF
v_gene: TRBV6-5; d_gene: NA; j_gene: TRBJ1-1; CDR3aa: ASSYFPVPTEAF
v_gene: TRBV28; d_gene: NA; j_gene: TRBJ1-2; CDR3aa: ASSYGDPSRGYT
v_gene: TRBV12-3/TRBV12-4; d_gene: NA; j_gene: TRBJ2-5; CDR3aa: ASSSFQETQY
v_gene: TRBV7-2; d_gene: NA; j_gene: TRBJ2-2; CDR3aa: ASSLVGGNTGELF
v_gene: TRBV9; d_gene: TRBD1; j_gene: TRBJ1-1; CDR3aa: ASSGDSPMEAF
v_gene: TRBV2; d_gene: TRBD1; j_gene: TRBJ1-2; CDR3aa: ASSVRTGFGYT
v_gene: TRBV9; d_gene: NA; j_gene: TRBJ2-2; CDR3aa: ASGVGGTGGYTGELF
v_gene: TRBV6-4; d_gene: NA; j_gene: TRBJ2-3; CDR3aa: ASSETRSSGLY
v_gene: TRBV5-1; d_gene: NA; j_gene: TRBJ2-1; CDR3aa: ASTPTPSSYNEQF
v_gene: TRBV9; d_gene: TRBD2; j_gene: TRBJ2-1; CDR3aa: ASSVAPGTRHQEQF
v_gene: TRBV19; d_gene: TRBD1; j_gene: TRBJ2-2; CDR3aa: ASSFRDRGWELF